The rows below give T cell receptor beta chains drawn from one sample of a study of shared clonotypes between healthy human individuals. Method: immunoSEQ multiplex PCR; TCRdb's copy keeps in-frame clones and lacks some. The table lists under 600,000 clones, more than 95% of them singletons, with 0.057% in the top ten. What was sequenced was naive CD4+ T cells sorted from blood. These receptors came from a woman aged 25 to 45 in good health. CDR3s include the opening cysteine and the closing phenylalanine or tryptophan. A D gene is named only where the DNA matches it firmly. For some rows the clone size is stated as once, few or many, or as a class when expanded; others skip it.

clone_size,v_call,d_call,j_call,cdr3_nt,cdr3_aa
-,TRBV15,-,TRBJ1-4,TGTGCCACCAGCAGAGATCTTTACGGGGTCGCAACTAATGAAAAACTGTTTTTT,CATSRDLYGVATNEKLFF
-,TRBV19,-,TRBJ2-5,TGTGCCAGTACCCATCGGAGGGGGGGCCAAGAGACCCAGTACTTC,CASTHRRGGQETQYF
-,TRBV5-1,-,TRBJ2-7,TGCGCCAGCAGCTTGGATGGACGGGAGATGATACTTCCTTCTCCTCAGTACTTC,CASSLDGREMILPSPQYF
-,TRBV29-1,TRBD1,TRBJ2-3,TGCAGCGTCCCGAGAAGACAGGGAGTGTTGTATTTT,CSVPRRQGVLYF
-,TRBV25-1,TRBD1,TRBJ2-5,TGTGCCAGCAGTTCCCGGACAGGCGGGGAGACCCAGTACTTC,CASSSRTGGETQYF
once,TRBV5-4,-,TRBJ2-2,TGTGCCAGCAGCTTGATGGTCACCGGGGAGCTGTTTTTT,CASSLMVTGELFF
-,TRBV29-1,-,TRBJ2-5,TGCAGCGTTGAACCGCAGGGTGGGGAGACCCAGTACTTC,CSVEPQGGETQYF
-,TRBV5-1,TRBD2,TRBJ2-7,TGCGCCAGCACCACAGGACTAGCGGGAGGCGAGCAGTACTTC,CASTTGLAGGEQYF
-,TRBV7-2,-,TRBJ2-1,TGTGCCAGCAGCTCTCTAGCCGAGCAGTTCTTC,CASSSLAEQFF
-,TRBV10-2,-,TRBJ1-5,TGCGCCAGCAGCCCCGAATCCCTGCCTAATCAGCCCCAGCATTTT,CASSPESLPNQPQHF
once,TRBV27,TRBD2,TRBJ2-1,TGTGCCATCCGGGGACTAGCGGGAGGTAGGTGCAATGAGCAGTTCTTC,CAIRGLAGGRCNEQFF
-,TRBV28,-,TRBJ1-5,TGTGCCAGCAGTAACGGACAGCGTCCCGCTTGGGGCAATCAGCCCCAGCATTTT,CASSNGQRPAWGNQPQHF
-,TRBV20-1,-,TRBJ2-1,TGCAGTGCTAGTTACAATGAGCAGTTCTTC,CSASYNEQFF
-,TRBV11-2,-,TRBJ2-5,TGTGCCAGCAGCTTAAGGGCCCCCTTGGAGACCCAGTACTTC,CASSLRAPLETQYF
-,TRBV19,-,TRBJ2-3,TGTGCCAGTAGTATGCCCAAGGATACGCAGTATTTT,CASSMPKDTQYF
-,TRBV29-1,TRBD1,TRBJ1-1,TGCAGCGGGACGAGCCAAACAGGGGTGAACACTGAAGCTTTCTTT,CSGTSQTGVNTEAFF
-,TRBV30,TRBD1,TRBJ1-2,TGTGCCTGGGAACAGGGGTTGGGCTATGGCTACACCTTC,CAWEQGLGYGYTF
-,TRBV5-3,-,TRBJ1-4,TGTGCCAGACACCCCAGGCCTTGGGGAGTAACTAATGAAAAACTGTTTTTT,CARHPRPWGVTNEKLFF
-,TRBV15,TRBD1,TRBJ1-2,TGTGCCACCAGCAGGCCGGGACAGATTAACTATGGCTACACCTTC,CATSRPGQINYGYTF
few,TRBV20-1,-,TRBJ2-5,TGCAGTGCTGCCCTTCAAGAGACCCAGTACTTC,CSAALQETQYF
-,TRBV21-1,-,TRBJ2-7,TGTGCCAGCAGCAAAGGGACAATCCGTCCGTACGAGCAGTACTTC,CASSKGTIRPYEQYF
-,TRBV2,-,TRBJ1-2,TGTGCCAGCACCGGACCCAAAGTGGCCTACACCTTC,CASTGPKVAYTF
-,TRBV19,-,TRBJ2-6,TGTGCCAGTAGTACCACGGGCCCCACTGGGGCCAACGTCCTGACTTTC,CASSTTGPTGANVLTF
-,TRBV4-1,TRBD2,TRBJ2-1,TGCGCCAGCAGCCAAACTAGCGGGAGTATCTACAATGAGCAGTTCTTC,CASSQTSGSIYNEQFF
few,TRBV28,-,TRBJ1-3,TGTGCCAGCAGTTTGGGGAACACCATATATTTT,CASSLGNTIYF
once,TRBV6-1,-,TRBJ2-3,TGTGCCAGCAGTGAACACCGGGGGCCGGGACTACCTAGAGATACGCAGTATTTT,CASSEHRGPGLPRDTQYF
few,TRBV28,-,TRBJ1-1,TGTGCCAGCAGTTTACAGGGGAACACTGAAGCTTTCTTT,CASSLQGNTEAFF
-,TRBV6-5,-,TRBJ1-1,TGTGCCAGCAGTTACGATAGAAGGGGATCCACTGAAGCTTTCTTT,CASSYDRRGSTEAFF
-,TRBV7-9,TRBD1,TRBJ2-7,TGTGCCAGCAGCTTAGGCCTGATCTCCGGGACAGGGTATGCCTACGAGCAGTACTTC,CASSLGLISGTGYAYEQYF
-,TRBV5-1,-,TRBJ2-1,TGCGCCAGCAGCTCGAAGATCAAGAACTCCTACAATGAGCAGTTCTTC,CASSSKIKNSYNEQFF
once,TRBV20-1,-,TRBJ2-5,TGCAGTGCCAGGGGGGCGGAGACCCAGTACTTC,CSARGAETQYF
once,TRBV28,TRBD1,TRBJ1-2,TGTGCCAGCAGTACAGGGGAAGAGGGCTACACCTTC,CASSTGEEGYTF
-,TRBV14,-,TRBJ2-7,TGTGCCAGCAGCCAAGAAACAGTTCTTTCCTACGAGCAGTACTTC,CASSQETVLSYEQYF